These 32 T cell receptor beta chains were sequenced from one sample in a study of identical twins. A single record per CDR3 protein comes from TCRdb applying MiXCR to the 5' RACE reads. The sample includes about 250,000 distinct CDR3 sequences, about 8.5% of them seen just once. These data were also reused for a study on yellow fever vaccine responses in identical twins.

Material: CD8+ T cells sorted from blood. These receptor sequences come from a young woman in good health.

This clonotype was seen a few times. J is TRBJ2-1 and V is TRBV20-1, with TRBD1 as a possible D gene (6 bases). V was pared by 6 bases and J by 6 bases, with 18 bases between. This CDR3 is 14 amino acids long. Per germline, CDR1 DFQATT and CDR2 SNEGSKA (reference sequence). CDR3 in amino acids: CSASIGQGRNEQFF. In DNA, the CDR3 is TGCAGTGCCAGCATCGGGCAGGGGCGCAATGAGCAGTTCTTC.

The chain combines TRBV4-3 with TRBJ2-7; TRBD1 matches 7 bases. The V segment lost 1 base and the J segment 4 bases; nucleotides outside the gene matches: 10. Germline V CDR1 and CDR2: LGHNA, YSLEER. The CDR3 is 16 amino acids. In DNA form, the CDR3 reads TGCGCCAGCAGCCAAGGGGAGCCAGGGGGACCTTACGAGCAGTACTTC. It specifies CASSQGEPGGPYEQYF.

The gene calls are TRBV5-8 and TRBJ2-7; the match to TRBD1 covers 7 bases. From germline, CDR1 is SGHTS and CDR2 YDEGEE. The CDR3 covers 15 residues. Losses at the gene ends were 4 bases for V and 7 bases for J; bases not matched to a gene: 14. CDR3 coding DNA: TGTGCCAGCAGCCCGTTTAAGGGGGCGCGTTGGGAGCAGTACTTC. Encoded protein: CASSPFKGARWEQYF.

This clonotype occurred a few times. The V call is TRBV20-1, the J call TRBJ2-7; unclear D gene. The germline CDR1 and CDR2 sequences are DFQATT and SNEGSKA (reference sequence). The V end was cut by 0 bases, the J end by 3 bases, with 21 bases between. This CDR3 is built from 17 residues. The CDR3 sequence is CSARDPTRPPPNYEQYF. The CDR3 DNA is TGCAGTGCTAGAGACCCGACGAGACCCCCACCCAACTACGAGCAGTACTTC.

The chain links TRBV7-9 to TRBJ2-4; D is unresolved. Trimming pared 7 bases from V and 0 bases from J, leaving 19 bases between. Germline loops: CDR1 SEHNR, CDR2 FQNEAQ (reference sequence). The CDR3 runs 17 residues. This chain's CDR3 is CASIPTVADLAKNIQYF. The CDR3 region has the DNA TGTGCCAGCATCCCGACCGTGGCGGATCTAGCCAAAAACATTCAGTACTTC. Looking up the rest from reference TRBV7-9 and TRBJ2-4 gives the full variable domain: DTGVSQNPRHKITKRGQNVTFRCDPISEHNRLYWYRQTLGQGPEFLTYFQNEAQLEKSRLLSDRFSAERPKGSFSTLEIQRTEQGDSAMYLCASIPTVADLAKNIQYFGAGTRLSVL.

This clonotype has just a few counts. V usage is TRBV10-3 and J usage is TRBJ2-7; 7 nucleotides match TRBD2. The length of the CDR3 is 13 residues. CDR1 and CDR2 from the germline V gene are ENHRY and SYGVKD. With V trimmed by 8 bases and J by 6 bases, 10 bases remained unmatched. The CDR3 is CAIGGGLDIEQYF. The CDR3 DNA reads as TGTGCCATCGGGGGAGGGCTCGATATCGAGCAGTACTTC.

This clonotype was detected a few times. The rearrangement links TRBV20-1 to TRBJ2-7, with D possibly being TRBD1 or TRBD2 (5 bases each). Trimming removed 3 bases from V and 4 bases from J, with 16 bases in between. The CDR3 runs 14 residues. Germline CDR1 and CDR2: DFQATT and SNEGSKA (reference sequence). This CDR3 reads CSASGTGTKYEQYF. CDR3 DNA sequence: TGCAGTGCTAGCGGAACCGGGACCAAATACGAGCAGTACTTC.

In its sample, this clonotype was seen a few times. V usage is TRBV20-1 and J usage is TRBJ1-5; TRBD1 is a possible D gene (6 bases). This CDR3 is built from 15 residues. From germline, CDR1 is DFQATT and CDR2 SNEGSKA (reference sequence). V gave up 0 bases and J gave up 6 bases, with 15 bases separating them. The CDR3 protein is CSARDPGAGGQPQHF. The DNA of the CDR3 is TGCAGTGCTAGAGACCCGGGGGCTGGGGGTCAGCCCCAGCATTTT.

This clonotype occurred many times. For the CDR3, the DNA is TGTGCCAGCAGTTTCGGGACGGATGAAGCTTTCTTT. Protein product: CASSFGTDEAFF. The rearrangement joins TRBV28 to TRBJ1-1; TRBD1 might be the D (5 bases). Germline V CDR1 and CDR2: MDHEN, SYDVKM. The CDR3 runs to 12 residues. V lost 3 bases, J lost 7 bases, and 9 bases lay in between.

DNA for the CDR3: TGTGCCAGTACCGACTTTAGCTCCTACAATGAGCAGTTCTTC. It translates to CASTDFSSYNEQFF. The rearrangement joins TRBV27 to TRBJ2-1; D gene ambiguous. V shed 9 bases and J shed 0 bases, with 12 bases lying between them. Germline values: CDR1 MNHEY, CDR2 SMNVEV (reference sequence). The CDR3 spans 14 residues.

This chain uses TRBV5-1 with TRBJ2-3; TRBD1 might be the D (5 bases). The CDR3 covers 14 residues. The germline CDR1 and CDR2 sequences are SGHRS and YFSETQ. The ends were cut back, 2 bases at V and 4 bases at J, with 11 bases in the middle. This chain's CDR3 is CASSFEGVPDTQYF. The CDR3 bases are TGCGCCAGCAGCTTTGAAGGGGTCCCAGATACGCAGTATTTT.

This clonotype was seen more than once but under ten times. At one end the junction does not follow the germline gene, possibly because of a read error. The chain combines TRBV4-1 with TRBJ2-6, with a weak D call TRBD1 (5 bases). This CDR3 is built from 19 residues. Germline assignment: CDR1 MGHRA and CDR2 YSYEKL. The chain's CDR3 is CASSQAPGSTVSVANVLTF. The CDR3 bases are TGCGCCAGCAGCCAAGCGCCAGGGTCCACCGTTTCTGTGGCCAACGTCCTGACTTTC.

The V call is TRBV14, the J call TRBJ2-1; TRBD1 or TRBD2 may be the D gene (5 bases each). CDR1 and CDR2 from the germline V gene are SGHDN and FVKESK. Trimming took 0 bases from V and 7 from J, leaving 16 bases between them. This CDR3 has 16 residues. CDR3 loop: CASSQDPRVTGNEQFF. CDR3 coding DNA: TGTGCCAGCAGCCAAGATCCCAGGGTGACGGGGAATGAGCAGTTCTTC.

This clonotype came up many times. The V and J genes are TRBV27 and TRBJ2-7, with TRBD2 as a possible D gene (6 bases). This CDR3 contains 14 residues. V was pared by 6 bases and J by 2 bases, with 14 bases between. CDR1 is MNHEY, CDR2 SMNVEV, per germline (reference sequence). The CDR3 loop is CASSGDSSTYEQYF. CDR3 DNA: TGTGCCAGCAGCGGGGACTCAAGTACCTACGAGCAGTACTTC.

V and J are TRBV27 and TRBJ2-1, with D possibly TRBD2 on 5 matching bases. The CDR3 is made up of 13 amino acids. Germline V gene sequence: CDR1 MNHEY, CDR2 SMNVEV (reference sequence). V was cut by 1 base and J by 8 bases, with 9 bases left in between. The CDR3 reads CASSLFGRDEQFF. The DNA of the CDR3 is TGTGCCAGCAGTTTATTTGGGCGGGATGAGCAGTTCTTC.

Only a few counts were recorded for this clonotype. The rearrangement uses TRBV19 and TRBJ2-7; D unresolved. V lost 6 bases and J 0 bases, leaving 9 bases between the germline ends. Per the germline V gene, CDR1 is LNHDA and CDR2 is SQIVND (reference sequence). The length of the CDR3 is 13 residues. CDR3 in DNA: TGTGCCAGTAGCCTCCAGGACTCCTACGAGCAGTACTTC. Translating it yields CASSLQDSYEQYF.

This clonotype was counted only a few times. V gene TRBV20-1 combines with J gene TRBJ2-1; possibly TRBD2 for D (6 bases). The V end lost 3 bases, the J end lost 3 bases, and 12 bases lay between the germline ends. There are 14 residues in the CDR3. Per germline, CDR1 DFQATT and CDR2 SNEGSKA (reference sequence). This chain's CDR3 is CSASGGVVYNEQFF. The CDR3 coding sequence is TGCAGTGCTAGTGGCGGGGTGGTCTACAATGAGCAGTTCTTC.

This clonotype was detected many times. This rearrangement joins TRBV12-3 or TRBV12-4 to TRBJ2-7, with TRBD1 as a possible D gene (6 bases). The V end was cut by 4 bases, the J end by 3 bases, with 13 bases between. The CDR3 loop spans 14 amino acids. This CDR3 reads CASSSRPQGYEQYF. The CDR3 DNA follows: TGTGCCAGCAGTTCCCGCCCACAGGGCTACGAGCAGTACTTC.

This clonotype was counted only a few times. This sequence joins TRBV5-1 and TRBJ1-1; D is unresolved. CDR1 is SGHRS, CDR2 YFSETQ, per germline. V shed 1 base and J shed 1 base, with 8 bases lying between them. This CDR3 spans 14 amino acids. CDR3 in DNA: TGCGCCAGCAGCTTGAGCGGGAGGAACACTGAAGCTTTCTTT. This sequence encodes CASSLSGRNTEAFF.

The sample holds a few counts of this clonotype. The chain employs TRBV12-3 or TRBV12-4 and TRBJ2-1; 7 bases align to TRBD2. Trimming removed 5 bases from V and 9 bases from J; junction bases left unmatched: 10. This CDR3 is 14 amino acids long. CDR3 sequence: CASSPLIGEGEQFF. For the CDR3, the DNA is TGTGCCAGCAGTCCCCTGATAGGGGAGGGTGAGCAGTTCTTC.

The chain combines TRBV6-1 with TRBJ2-3; D unclear. V lost 5 bases, J lost 1 base, and 19 bases lay in between. Germline-derived CDR1 and CDR2 are MNHNS and SASEGT. This CDR3 has 17 amino acids. The CDR3 bases are TGTGCCAGCAGTCCTTCTTCCTGGACCCGCGGCACAGATACGCAGTATTTT. It encodes CASSPSSWTRGTDTQYF.

In this sample, this clonotype turned up a few times. The chain combines TRBV27 with TRBJ2-1, with TRBD2 matching 10 bases. The V segment lost 3 bases and the J segment 6 bases; nucleotides outside the gene matches: 2. From germline, CDR1 is MNHEY and CDR2 SMNVEV (reference sequence). The CDR3 has 14 residues. The CDR3 reads CASSLGTSANEQFF. CDR3 bases: TGTGCCAGCAGTTTGGGGACTAGCGCCAATGAGCAGTTCTTC.

This clonotype was observed at least ten times. V gene TRBV29-1 combines with J gene TRBJ2-2, with D unclear. The CDR3 sequence is 12 residues long. Trimming left V 4 bases short and J 6 bases short, with 9 bases between. Germline-derived CDR1 and CDR2 are SQVTM and ANQGSEA. Here the CDR3 reads CSVGGGAGELFF. The CDR3 bases are TGCAGCGTTGGGGGTGGTGCCGGGGAGCTGTTTTTT.

The rearrangement joins TRBV2 to TRBJ1-2, with D maybe TRBD1 (5 bases). V was trimmed by 10 bases and J by 8 bases, leaving 14 bases between them. The germline gives CDR1 SNHLY, CDR2 FYNNEI. The CDR3 length is 11 residues. In DNA, the CDR3 is TGTGCCACTGACGCGGGACGAGGCTACACCTTC. This encodes CATDAGRGYTF.

This rearrangement joins TRBV28 to TRBJ2-1; D may correspond to TRBD1 or TRBD2 (5 bases each). The CDR3 runs 17 residues. The germline V gene encodes CDR1 MDHEN and CDR2 SYDVKM. Trimming stripped 4 bases from V and 3 bases from J, with 19 bases between. CDR3 region: CASSSPGTSRNYNEQFF. The CDR3 bases are TGTGCCAGCAGTTCCCCTGGGACGAGCCGAAACTACAATGAGCAGTTCTTC.

This clonotype was detected only a few times. The chain carries TRBV11-2 and TRBJ2-3, with TRBD2 matching over 10 bases. CDR1 is SGHAT, CDR2 FQNNGV, per germline. V lost 5 bases and J lost 2; bases outside the gene matches: 13. The CDR3 loop spans 18 amino acids. The CDR3 sequence is CASSPGGTSGVITDTQYF. The CDR3 DNA reads as TGTGCCAGCAGCCCAGGAGGAACTAGCGGGGTAATCACAGATACGCAGTATTTT.

Notes on this clonotype: Being one base from a much bigger clone, this may be a read error. The chain uses TRBV6-5 and TRBJ2-3; 7 bases agree with TRBD2. V lost 8 bases and J lost 0; bases outside the gene matches: 8. Germline V gives CDR1 MNHEY, CDR2 SVGAGI. The CDR3 has 15 amino acids. The CDR3 coding sequence is TGTGCCAGCGGTTCAAGGGACTACAGCACAGATACGCAGTATTTT. Amino acid sequence: CASGSRDYSTDTQYF.

This chain connects TRBV18 to TRBJ2-5; D remains unclear. Germline assignment: CDR1 KGHSH and CDR2 LQKENI. CDR3 length: 13 residues. Between the trimmed V and J ends, which lost 6 bases and 2 bases, there was a span of 10 bases. CDR3 nucleotide sequence: TGTGCCAGCTCCCAAGACTGGCAAGAGACCCAGTACTTC. This encodes CASSQDWQETQYF.

This clonotype was seen at least ten times. The genes are TRBV5-1 and TRBJ2-2; D unresolved. CDR1 is SGHRS, CDR2 YFSETQ, per germline. The CDR3 length is 11 residues. Trimming pared 5 bases from V and 3 bases from J, leaving 2 bases between. The CDR3 DNA sequence: TGCGCCAGCAGTGACACCGGGGAGCTGTTTTTT. Translating it yields CASSDTGELFF.

This clonotype was seen more than once but under ten times. This rearrangement joins TRBV5-1 to TRBJ2-2; no firm D call. Trimming took 2 bases from V and 0 from J, leaving 11 bases between them. In germline, CDR1 is SGHRS, CDR2 YFSETQ. This CDR3 is 16 amino acids long. As DNA, the CDR3 is TGCGCCAGCAGCTTAACCAGCACCTCGAACACCGGGGAGCTGTTTTTT. It translates to CASSLTSTSNTGELFF.

This clonotype has a count of ten or more. The gene calls are TRBV27 and TRBJ2-7; either TRBD1 or TRBD2 may supply D (5 bases each). Germline loops: CDR1 MNHEY, CDR2 SMNVEV (reference sequence). V was pared by 5 bases and J by 2 bases, with 16 bases between. The CDR3 is made up of 15 amino acids. This chain's CDR3 is CASSPSDGAPYEQYF. The CDR3 DNA reads TGTGCCAGCAGTCCATCTGACGGGGCCCCCTACGAGCAGTACTTC.

This clonotype was observed many times. V usage is TRBV2 and J usage is TRBJ1-1, with TRBD1 identical over 10 bases. This CDR3 spans 16 amino acids. Germline V CDR1 and CDR2: SNHLY, FYNNEI. V shed 6 bases, J shed 0 bases, and the junction held 7 bases outside the gene matches. CDR3: CASSPGTGDLNTEAFF. The CDR3 DNA follows: TGTGCCAGCAGCCCCGGGACAGGGGACCTGAACACTGAAGCTTTCTTT.